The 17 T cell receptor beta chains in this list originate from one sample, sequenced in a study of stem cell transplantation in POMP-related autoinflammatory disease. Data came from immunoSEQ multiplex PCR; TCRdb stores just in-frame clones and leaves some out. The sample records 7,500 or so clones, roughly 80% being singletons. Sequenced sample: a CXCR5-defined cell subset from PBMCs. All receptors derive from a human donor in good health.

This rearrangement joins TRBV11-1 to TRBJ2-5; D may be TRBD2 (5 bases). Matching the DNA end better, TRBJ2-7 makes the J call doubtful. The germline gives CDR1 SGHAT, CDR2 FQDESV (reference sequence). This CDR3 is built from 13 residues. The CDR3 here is CASSQRAKYEQYF. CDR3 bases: TGTGCCAGCAGTCAGAGGGCAAAATACGAGCAGTACTTC.

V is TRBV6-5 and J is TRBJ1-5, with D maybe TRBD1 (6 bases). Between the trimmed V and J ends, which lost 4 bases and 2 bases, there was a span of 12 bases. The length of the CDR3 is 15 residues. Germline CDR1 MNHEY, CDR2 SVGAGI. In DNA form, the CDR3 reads TGTGCCAGCAGTTTTACAGGGAAGGGCAATCAGCCCCAGCATTTT. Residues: CASSFTGKGNQPQHF.

CDR3 DNA sequence: TGTGCCAGCAGCCAATCCCCTTTTATGAACACTGAAGCTTTCTTT. Translated, it gives CASSQSPFMNTEAFF. The V call is TRBV16, the J call TRBJ1-1, with D hard to call. The V end was cut by 0 bases, the J end by 0 bases, with 8 bases between. CDR1 is KGHSY and CDR2 is FQNENV in the germline V gene. The CDR3 consists of 15 residues.

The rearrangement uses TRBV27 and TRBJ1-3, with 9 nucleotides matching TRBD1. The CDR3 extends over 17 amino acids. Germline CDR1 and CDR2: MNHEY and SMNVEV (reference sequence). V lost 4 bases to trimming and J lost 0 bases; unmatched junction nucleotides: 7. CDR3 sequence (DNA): TGTGCCAGCAGTTCAGGGACAGGGCCCAGCTCTGGAAACACCATATATTTT. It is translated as CASSSGTGPSSGNTIYF.

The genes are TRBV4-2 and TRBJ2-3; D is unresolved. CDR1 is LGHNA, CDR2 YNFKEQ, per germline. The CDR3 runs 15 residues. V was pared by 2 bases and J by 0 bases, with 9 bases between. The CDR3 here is CASSQPGLSTDTQYF. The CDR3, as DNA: TGTGCCAGCAGCCAACCAGGCCTTAGCACAGATACGCAGTATTTT.

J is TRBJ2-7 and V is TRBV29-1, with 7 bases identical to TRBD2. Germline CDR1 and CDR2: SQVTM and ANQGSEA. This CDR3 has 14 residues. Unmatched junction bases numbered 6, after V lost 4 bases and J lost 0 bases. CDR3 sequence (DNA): TGCAGCGTTGTTCCCGGGACTACCTCCTACGAGCAGTACTTC. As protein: CSVVPGTTSYEQYF.

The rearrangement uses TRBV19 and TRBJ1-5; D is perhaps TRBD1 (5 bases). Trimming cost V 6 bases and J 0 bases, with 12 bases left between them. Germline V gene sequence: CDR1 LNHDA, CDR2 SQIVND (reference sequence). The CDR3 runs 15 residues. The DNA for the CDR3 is TGTGCCAGTAGACCGGGGGGGAATAGCAATCAGCCCCAGCATTTT. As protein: CASRPGGNSNQPQHF. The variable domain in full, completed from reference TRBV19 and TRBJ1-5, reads DGGITQSPKYLFRKEGQNVTLSCEQNLNHDAMYWYRQDPGQGLRLIYYSQIVNDFQKGDIAEGYSVSREKKESFPLTVTSAQKNPTAFYLCASRPGGNSNQPQHFGDGTRLSIL.

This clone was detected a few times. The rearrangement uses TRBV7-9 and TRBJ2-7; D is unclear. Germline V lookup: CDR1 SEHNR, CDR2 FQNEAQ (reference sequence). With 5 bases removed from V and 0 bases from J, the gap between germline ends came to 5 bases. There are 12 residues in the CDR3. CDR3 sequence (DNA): TGTGCCAGCAGCCACGGCTCCTACGAGCAGTACTTC. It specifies CASSHGSYEQYF. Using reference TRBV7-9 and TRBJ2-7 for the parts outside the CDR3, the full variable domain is DTGVSQNPRHKITKRGQNVTFRCDPISEHNRLYWYRQTLGQGPEFLTYFQNEAQLEKSRLLSDRFSAERPKGSFSTLEIQRTEQGDSAMYLCASSHGSYEQYFGPGTRLTVT.

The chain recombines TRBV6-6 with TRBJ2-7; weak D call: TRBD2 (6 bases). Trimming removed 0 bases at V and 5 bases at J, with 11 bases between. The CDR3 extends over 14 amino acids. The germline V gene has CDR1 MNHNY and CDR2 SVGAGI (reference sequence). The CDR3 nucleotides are TGTGCCAGCAGTTACTCGATGGGACTTCACGAGCAGTACTTC. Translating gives CASSYSMGLHEQYF.

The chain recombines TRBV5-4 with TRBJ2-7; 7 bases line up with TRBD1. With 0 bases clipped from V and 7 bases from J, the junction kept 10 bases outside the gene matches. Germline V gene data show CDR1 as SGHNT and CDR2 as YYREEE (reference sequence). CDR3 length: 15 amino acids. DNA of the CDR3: TGTGCCAGCAGCTTGGGGGGGACAGACGCTTGGGAGCAGTACTTC. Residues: CASSLGGTDAWEQYF.

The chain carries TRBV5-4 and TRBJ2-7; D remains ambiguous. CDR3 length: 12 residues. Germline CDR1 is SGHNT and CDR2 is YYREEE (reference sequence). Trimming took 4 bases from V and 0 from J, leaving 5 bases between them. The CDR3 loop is CASSVNSYEQYF. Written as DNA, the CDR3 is TGTGCCAGCAGCGTAAACTCCTACGAGCAGTACTTC.

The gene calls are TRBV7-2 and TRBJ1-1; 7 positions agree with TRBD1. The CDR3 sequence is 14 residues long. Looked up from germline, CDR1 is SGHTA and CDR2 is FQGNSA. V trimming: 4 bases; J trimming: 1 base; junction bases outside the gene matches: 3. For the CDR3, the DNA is TGTGCCAGCAGCTCTCAGGGGGGGAACACTGAAGCTTTCTTT. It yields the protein CASSSQGGNTEAFF.

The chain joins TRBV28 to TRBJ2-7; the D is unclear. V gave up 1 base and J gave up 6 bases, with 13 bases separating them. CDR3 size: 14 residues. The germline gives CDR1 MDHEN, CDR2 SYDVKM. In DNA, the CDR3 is TGTGCCAGCAGTTTATCAAGGGTTGGCGGCGAGCAGTACTTC. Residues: CASSLSRVGGEQYF.

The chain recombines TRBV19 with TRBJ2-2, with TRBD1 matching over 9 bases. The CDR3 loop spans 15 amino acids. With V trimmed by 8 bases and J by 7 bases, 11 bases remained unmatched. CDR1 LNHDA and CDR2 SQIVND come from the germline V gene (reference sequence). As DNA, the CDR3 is TGTGCCAGTGGCAAGGGACAGGGCATAGACGGGGAGCTGTTTTTT. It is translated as CASGKGQGIDGELFF.

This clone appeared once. The CDR3 nucleotides read TGTGCCACCAGCAGAGGGGGGGCAGGGTTCACTGAAGCTTTCTTT. Its translation is CATSRGGAGFTEAFF. The gene calls are TRBV15 and TRBJ1-1; perhaps TRBD1 as D (6 bases). The germline V gene has CDR1 LNHNV and CDR2 YYDKDF (reference sequence). Deletions cut 1 base from V and 4 bases from J, with 13 bases between. CDR3 length: 15 residues. The full variable domain, with the rest looked up from reference TRBV15 and TRBJ1-1, is DAMVIQNPRYQVTQFGKPVTLSCSQTLNHNVMYWYQQKSSQAPKLLFHYYDKDFNNEADTPDNFQSRRPNTSFCFLDIRSPGLGDTAMYLCATSRGGAGFTEAFFGQGTRLTVV.

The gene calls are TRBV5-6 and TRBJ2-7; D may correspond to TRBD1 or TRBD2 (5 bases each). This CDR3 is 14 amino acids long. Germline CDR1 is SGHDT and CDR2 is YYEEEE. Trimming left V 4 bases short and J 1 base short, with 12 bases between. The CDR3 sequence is CASSPEAGSYEQYF. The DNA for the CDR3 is TGTGCCAGCAGCCCGGAGGCAGGGTCCTACGAGCAGTACTTC.

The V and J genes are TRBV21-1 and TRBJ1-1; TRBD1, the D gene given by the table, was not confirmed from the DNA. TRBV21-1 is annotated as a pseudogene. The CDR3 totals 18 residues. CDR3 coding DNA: TGTGCCAGCAGCAAAGTTGGAGGGACAGGGGGCTTGAACACTGAAGCTTTCTTT. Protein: CASSKVGGTGGLNTEAFF.